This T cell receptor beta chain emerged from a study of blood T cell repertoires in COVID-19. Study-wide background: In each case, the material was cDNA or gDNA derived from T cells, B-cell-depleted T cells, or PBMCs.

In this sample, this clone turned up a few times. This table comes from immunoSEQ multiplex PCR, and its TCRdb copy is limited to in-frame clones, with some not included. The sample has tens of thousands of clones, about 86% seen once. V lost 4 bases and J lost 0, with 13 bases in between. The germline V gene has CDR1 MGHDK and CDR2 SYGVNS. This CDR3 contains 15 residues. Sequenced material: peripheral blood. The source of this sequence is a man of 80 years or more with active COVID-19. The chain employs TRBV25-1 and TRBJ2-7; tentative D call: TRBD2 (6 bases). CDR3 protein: CASSVPGVFSYEQYF. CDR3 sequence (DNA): TGTGCCAGCAGTGTCCCGGGAGTGTTCTCCTACGAGCAGTACTTC.